This note documents a single T cell receptor beta chain sequence. The germline V gene has CDR1 KGHSH and CDR2 LQKENI. V lost 5 bases, J lost 0 bases, and 14 bases lay in between. This CDR3 has 16 residues. Here immunoSEQ multiplex PCR was the method, and the copy in TCRdb shows in-frame clones only, minus some. The table includes just under 65,000 clones, 91% detected once. This sample is drawn from a study of T cell changes during pregnancy in multiple sclerosis. The chain employs TRBV18 and TRBJ1-3; no firm D call. The sequences come from peripheral blood, collected after pregnancy. The sequence was collected from a female donor in good health, enrolled as a control in a pregnancy study. The DNA for the CDR3 is TGTGCCAGCTCATCCGCCCCAGCGGCCTCTGGAAACACCATATATTTT. Amino acids: CASSSAPAASGNTIYF.